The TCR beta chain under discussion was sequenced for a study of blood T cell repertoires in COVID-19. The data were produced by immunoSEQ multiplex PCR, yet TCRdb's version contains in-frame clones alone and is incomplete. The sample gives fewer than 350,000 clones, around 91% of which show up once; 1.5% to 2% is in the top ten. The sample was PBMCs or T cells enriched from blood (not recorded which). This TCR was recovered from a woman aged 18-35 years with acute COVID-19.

The CDR3 nucleotides read TGCAGTGCTAGTGCTAGCGGGATACTTAACGGGGAGCTGTTTTTT. Translating it yields CSASASGILNGELFF. This sequence joins TRBV20-1 and TRBJ2-2; TRBD2 matches at 9 bases. Losses at the gene ends were 3 bases for V and 7 bases for J; bases not matched to a gene: 9. The CDR3 length is 15 residues. Germline-derived CDR1 and CDR2 are DFQATT and SNEGSKA (reference sequence).